Each of the 32 T cell receptor beta chains below was sequenced from the same sample in a study of blood T cells in healthy people across ages. Through a sample-barcoded 5' primer and a J-beta primer mix, a second PCR was run for roughly 7 to 11 cycles. Each CDR3 protein is one row after TCRdb ran MiXCR on the 5' RACE reads. The table shows some 710,000 distinct CDR3 sequences, with 20% to 25% occurring only once. The sequencing sample was made of blood. These receptors all come from a man between 65 and 85 years old in good health.

Only a few counts were recorded for this clonotype. This chain uses TRBV10-3 with TRBJ1-3; 8 nucleotides agree with TRBD1. This CDR3 has 18 residues. In germline, CDR1 is ENHRY, CDR2 SYGVKD. The V and J ends lost 6 bases and 4 bases, in that order; junction bases with no gene match: 17. CDR3: CAISYKRPGQEVGNTIYF. CDR3 bases: TGTGCCATCAGCTATAAAAGACCGGGACAGGAGGTGGGAAACACCATATATTTT.

A few counts support this clonotype. The chain recombines TRBV7-2 with TRBJ2-3; no firm D call. The V end lost 2 bases, the J end lost 0 bases, and 9 bases lay between the germline ends. CDR1 is SGHTA, CDR2 FQGNSA, per germline. The CDR3 contains 15 residues. The CDR3 loop reads CASSLWASSTDTQYF. CDR3 DNA sequence: TGTGCCAGCAGCTTATGGGCCTCTAGCACAGATACGCAGTATTTT.

The V and J genes are TRBV24-1 and TRBJ2-5, with D possibly TRBD2 on 6 matching bases. CDR3 length equals 17 residues. Trimming took 2 bases from V and 5 from J, leaving 20 bases between them. CDR1 is KGHDR, CDR2 SFDVKD, per germline. The CDR3, as DNA: TGTGCCACCAGTGATTGGGGTCGGGGGAACCTCTTGGAGACCCAGTACTTC. It is translated as CATSDWGRGNLLETQYF.

J is TRBJ2-7 and V is TRBV12-3 or TRBV12-4; tentatively, D is TRBD1 (5 bases). The CDR3 is 12 amino acids. The V gene lost 4 bases and the J gene lost 4 bases, with 8 bases spanning the gap. The CDR3 DNA is TGTGCCAGCAGTTCCCCAGGGTACGAGCAGTACTTC. Translated, it gives CASSSPGYEQYF.

This clonotype appeared a few times. This sequence joins TRBV12-3 or TRBV12-4 and TRBJ1-3; D uncertain. Trimming shortened V by 3 bases and J by 5 bases, and 11 bases separated the two germline ends. The CDR3 extends over 14 amino acids. This CDR3 is CASSFSVARNTIYF. CDR3 sequence (DNA): TGTGCCAGCAGTTTCAGCGTCGCACGAAACACCATATATTTT.

The rearrangement uses TRBV5-1 and TRBJ1-3; D not resolved. V lost 1 base, J lost 4 bases, and 15 bases lay in between. Per the germline V gene, CDR1 is SGHRS and CDR2 is YFSETQ. This CDR3 region has 16 residues. The CDR3 spells CASSLSQAQRGNTIYF. In nucleotides, the CDR3 is TGCGCCAGCAGCTTGAGCCAGGCGCAGCGGGGAAACACCATATATTTT.

In its sample, this clonotype was seen a few times. The V call is TRBV3-1, the J call TRBJ2-1; the D gene is possibly TRBD2 (5 bases). Gene TRBJ2-7 matches the end of the DNA better, so the J call may be wrong. This CDR3 has 12 amino acids. CDR1 LGHDT and CDR2 YNNKEL come from the germline V gene (reference sequence). The chain's CDR3 is CASSPRRGEQYV. The DNA for the CDR3 is TGTGCCAGCAGCCCCCGCCGGGGCGAGCAGTACGTC.

This chain connects TRBV20-1 to TRBJ1-3, with D possibly TRBD1 on 6 matching bases. Germline CDR1 is DFQATT and CDR2 is SNEGSKA (reference sequence). There are 14 residues in the CDR3. The V and J ends lost 6 bases and 3 bases respectively, with 15 bases between them. CDR3 sequence: CSAPGETHGNTIYF. The CDR3 nucleotides are TGCAGTGCCCCAGGGGAGACTCATGGAAACACCATATATTTT.

This clonotype was seen many times. The rearrangement links TRBV7-2 to TRBJ2-3; 14 positions agree with TRBD2. V lost 4 bases to trimming and J lost 5 bases; unmatched junction nucleotides: 8. The CDR3 is 17 residues long. Germline V gives CDR1 SGHTA, CDR2 FQGNSA. The CDR3 protein is CASSSGLAGVGGDTQYF. The CDR3, as DNA: TGTGCCAGCAGCTCGGGACTAGCGGGAGTCGGTGGAGATACGCAGTATTTT.

The V call is TRBV12-3 or TRBV12-4, the J call TRBJ2-4; D gene ambiguous. The length of the CDR3 is 17 residues. V lost 3 bases to trimming and J lost 2 bases, with 17 bases between them. The CDR3 DNA follows: TGTGCCAGCAGTTTTCTTCTAACCGGCCCTACCAAAAACATTCAGTACTTC. Translating it yields CASSFLLTGPTKNIQYF.

This clonotype appeared a few times. This rearrangement joins TRBV19 to TRBJ2-5, with D possibly being TRBD1 (5 bases). The CDR3 runs to 13 residues. Trimming took off 0 bases at V and 5 bases at J, with 7 bases between the two ends. The germline V gene encodes CDR1 LNHDA and CDR2 SQIVND (reference sequence). CDR3 sequence reads: CASSIEGLETQYF. The CDR3 coding sequence is TGTGCCAGTAGTATAGAGGGGCTTGAGACCCAGTACTTC. Full variable domain (outside the CDR3, taken from reference TRBV19 and TRBJ2-5): DGGITQSPKYLFRKEGQNVTLSCEQNLNHDAMYWYRQDPGQGLRLIYYSQIVNDFQKGDIAEGYSVSREKKESFPLTVTSAQKNPTAFYLCASSIEGLETQYFGPGTRLLVL.

The chain uses TRBV4-1 and TRBJ2-1; tentatively, D is TRBD2 (6 bases). V lost 0 bases, J lost 4 bases, and 13 bases lay in between. Germline values: CDR1 MGHRA, CDR2 YSYEKL. The CDR3 runs 16 residues. The CDR3: CASSQDPAGSYNEQFF. DNA for the CDR3: TGCGCCAGCAGCCAAGATCCGGCGGGGTCGTACAATGAGCAGTTCTTC.

This clonotype was recorded many times. The chain links TRBV20-1 to TRBJ2-1; weak D call: TRBD2 (6 bases). The germline V gene has CDR1 DFQATT and CDR2 SNEGSKA (reference sequence). V was cut by 7 bases and J by 9 bases, with 22 bases left in between. This CDR3 is built from 14 residues. The CDR3: CSVILLALGSEQFF. For the CDR3, the DNA is TGCAGTGTCATACTACTAGCCCTCGGGTCTGAGCAGTTCTTC.

The chain recombines TRBV12-3 or TRBV12-4 with TRBJ1-2, with 7 bases that match TRBD1. V shed 5 bases and J 4 bases; nucleotides not matched to a gene: 7. The CDR3 runs to 14 residues. DNA for the CDR3: TGTGCCAGCAGTGCCCTAGGGGGCATCTATGGCTACACCTTC. Amino acids: CASSALGGIYGYTF.

The chain recombines TRBV5-1 with TRBJ1-2, with D possibly TRBD1 on 6 matching bases. Germline V CDR1 and CDR2: SGHRS, YFSETQ. The CDR3 extends over 15 amino acids. V gave up 4 bases and J gave up 5 bases, with 18 bases separating them. Here the CDR3 DNA reads TGCGCCAGCAGCACGGGACCGGGACAAGAGTATGGCTACACCTTC. Protein: CASSTGPGQEYGYTF. Using reference TRBV5-1 and TRBJ1-2 for the parts outside the CDR3, the full variable domain is KAGVTQTPRYLIKTRGQQVTLSCSPISGHRSVSWYQQTPGQGLQFLFEYFSETQRNKGNFPGRFSGRQFSNSRSEMNVSTLELGDSALYLCASSTGPGQEYGYTFGSGTRLTVV.

In its sample, this clonotype was seen a few times. The chain combines TRBV15 with TRBJ1-6; D is unresolved. The CDR3 runs 22 residues. Germline V CDR1 and CDR2: LNHNV, YYDKDF (reference sequence). Trimming left V 0 bases short and J 0 bases short, with 24 bases between. The CDR3 protein is CATSRERFQQTKMSSYNSPLHF. In DNA form, the CDR3 reads TGTGCCACCAGCAGAGAGAGGTTCCAGCAAACCAAGATGAGCTCCTATAATTCACCCCTCCACTTT.

The V and J genes are TRBV5-1 and TRBJ2-3, with 8 bases identical to TRBD2. V was pared by 2 bases and J by 5 bases, with 13 bases of the junction left unmatched. This CDR3 comprises 17 residues. CDR1 is SGHRS and CDR2 is YFSETQ in the germline V gene. The CDR3 nucleotides read TGCGCCAGCAGCTTAGCCCCGGGACTAGAGAGTGGAGATACGCAGTATTTT. Residues: CASSLAPGLESGDTQYF.

This clonotype was recorded a few times. The rearrangement joins TRBV20-1 to TRBJ1-2; 7 nucleotides match TRBD1. The CDR3 extends over 14 amino acids. The V segment lost 0 bases and the J segment 7 bases; nucleotides outside the gene matches: 8. The germline CDR1 and CDR2 sequences are DFQATT and SNEGSKA (reference sequence). The CDR3 DNA sequence: TGCAGTGCTAGAGACCCCACAGGGGTTGGTGGCTACACCTTC. This sequence encodes CSARDPTGVGGYTF.

This clonotype was counted only a few times. One end of the junction varies from germline; a read error may be responsible. The chain is built from TRBV7-9 and TRBJ2-7; unclear D gene. The V gene's germline CDR1 is SEHNR and CDR2 FQNEAQ (reference sequence). CDR3 length: 14 amino acids. The CDR3 sequence: CTSSADSPPDEQYF. The CDR3, as DNA: TGTACCAGCAGCGCTGATTCCCCCCCGGACGAGCAGTACTTC.

This CDR3 is CSANRPSETQYF. In DNA form, the CDR3 reads TGCAGCGCCAATAGACCGTCCGAGACCCAGTACTTC. This chain links TRBV29-1 with TRBJ2-5; D gene unclear. The germline V gene encodes CDR1 SQVTM and CDR2 ANQGSEA. The CDR3 runs 12 residues. Trimming took 7 bases from V and 5 from J, leaving 14 bases between them. Based on the CDR3 plus reference TRBV29-1 and TRBJ2-5, the full variable domain is SAVISQKPSRDICQRGTSLTIQCQVDSQVTMMFWYRQQPGQSLTLIATANQGSEATYESGFVIDKFPISRPNLTFSTLTVSNMSPEDSSIYLCSANRPSETQYFGPGTRLLVL.

This clonotype has a handful of counts. CDR3 in DNA: TGTGCCAGCAGCTTAAACAGTCTACCGCAGTACTTC. This codes for CASSLNSLPQYF. The rearrangement joins TRBV11-2 to TRBJ2-5, with D hard to call. The CDR3 sequence is 12 residues long. The ends were cut back, 2 bases at V and 11 bases at J, with 12 bases in the middle. CDR1 and CDR2 from the germline V gene are SGHAT and FQNNGV.

The chain uses TRBV10-2 and TRBJ2-3; 10 bases are shared with TRBD2. Trimming cost V 0 bases and J 3 bases; bases outside gene matches: 0. This CDR3 has 15 residues. Germline values: CDR1 WSHSY, CDR2 SAAADI. CDR3: CASSESGLATDTQYF. CDR3 coding DNA: TGCGCCAGCAGTGAGTCGGGACTAGCGACAGATACGCAGTATTTT.

In this sample, this clonotype turned up many times. The chain links TRBV24-1 to TRBJ1-5; D may be TRBD1 (5 bases). CDR1 and CDR2 from the germline V gene are KGHDR and SFDVKD. This CDR3 has 13 amino acids. The ends were cut back, 10 bases at V and 6 bases at J, with 15 bases in the middle. The CDR3 loop is CATSPGGVQPQHF. The CDR3 region has the DNA TGTGCCACGAGTCCCGGGGGGGTTCAGCCCCAGCATTTT.

This clonotype appeared a few times. This chain joins TRBV2 and TRBJ1-1; D is uncertain. Germline V gene sequence: CDR1 SNHLY, CDR2 FYNNEI. The CDR3 has 14 amino acids. Trimming removed 4 bases from V and 0 bases from J, with 9 bases in between. CDR3 DNA sequence: TGTGCCAGCAGTGTGCGGCAGTTGAACACTGAAGCTTTCTTT. It is translated as CASSVRQLNTEAFF.

J is TRBJ2-7 and V is TRBV5-1; TRBD2 might be the D (6 bases). Germline V gene sequence: CDR1 SGHRS, CDR2 YFSETQ. This CDR3 is 14 amino acids long. The V end was cut by 4 bases, the J end by 1 base, with 12 bases between. The CDR3 DNA sequence: TGCGCCAGCAGCCCCGGGGACTCTTCCTACGAGCAGTACTTC. Its protein product is CASSPGDSSYEQYF.

The rearrangement joins TRBV5-1 to TRBJ2-1; 8 bases fit TRBD1. The CDR3 sequence is 14 residues long. CDR1 SGHRS and CDR2 YFSETQ come from the germline V gene. Trimming cost V 5 bases and J 3 bases; bases outside gene matches: 4. In DNA, the CDR3 is TGCGCCAGCAGGGGCGGACAGGGCTACAATGAGCAGTTCTTC. It translates to CASRGGQGYNEQFF.

The chain has TRBV5-1 and TRBJ1-2; perhaps TRBD1 as D (5 bases). V lost 4 bases, J lost 5 bases, and 15 bases lay in between. The germline CDR1 and CDR2 sequences are SGHRS and YFSETQ. This CDR3 region has 14 residues. In DNA form, the CDR3 reads TGCGCCAGCAGCACCGGAGGAGGGGAGTATGGCTACACCTTC. As protein: CASSTGGGEYGYTF.

V usage is TRBV6-1 and J usage is TRBJ1-1, with TRBD1 matching over 9 bases. V trimming: 4 bases; J trimming: 4 bases; junction bases outside the gene matches: 7. The length of the CDR3 is 15 residues. Germline V gene data show CDR1 as MNHNS and CDR2 as SASEGT. The CDR3 spells CASSAGTGLGTEAFF. In DNA, the CDR3 is TGTGCCAGCAGTGCGGGGACAGGGTTGGGCACTGAAGCTTTCTTT.

For the CDR3, the DNA is TGCAGCGTTGAAGACAGGGTCAGGGGGAACACTGAAGCTTTCTTT. The encoded protein is CSVEDRVRGNTEAFF. This sequence joins TRBV29-1 and TRBJ1-1; D perhaps matches TRBD1 (6 bases). CDR1 is SQVTM, CDR2 ANQGSEA, per germline. V was pared by 0 bases and J by 1 base, with 12 bases between. The CDR3 has 15 residues.

The genes are TRBV7-2 and TRBJ2-5; no clear D gene. Germline values: CDR1 SGHTA, CDR2 FQGNSA. The CDR3 loop spans 14 amino acids. V lost 1 base, J lost 1 base, and 7 bases lay in between. DNA of the CDR3: TGTGCCAGCAGCTTAGACACTTTCCAAGAGACCCAGTACTTC. Translated, it gives CASSLDTFQETQYF.

This clonotype was counted a few times. This chain links TRBV12-3 or TRBV12-4 with TRBJ2-5; D perhaps matches TRBD1 (6 bases). The DNA matches TRBJ2-7 better at its end, which makes the J call doubtful. The CDR3 runs 14 residues. In DNA form, the CDR3 reads TGTGCCAGCAGTTTAGGGTCCAGGGGATACGAGCAGTACTTC. Translating it yields CASSLGSRGYEQYF.

The rearrangement uses TRBV27 and TRBJ2-3; tentatively, D is TRBD1 or TRBD2 (5 bases each). Trimming left V 5 bases short and J 6 bases short, with 18 bases between. This CDR3 has 15 amino acids. Germline V gives CDR1 MNHEY, CDR2 SMNVEV (reference sequence). The CDR3 DNA reads TGTGCCAGCAGTATAGGGACGCTGCTAGGGGATACGCAGTATTTT. It encodes CASSIGTLLGDTQYF.